This T cell receptor (beta chain) was found in a study of PD-L1 blockade in urothelial cancer. Study summary: Atezolizumab at 1,200 mg intravenously every 3 weeks was started by patients at some point between 2014 and 2015.

The CDR3 contains 14 residues. Germline V gives CDR1 ENHRY, CDR2 SYGVKD. V was cut by 0 bases and J by 6 bases, with 11 bases left in between. This clone was seen only once. Each patient gave between 1 and 8 samples of peripheral blood mononuclear cells, which were collected pretreatment and during treatment. Profiling relied on immunoSEQ multiplex PCR, and the TCRdb table lists in-frame clones only, not all of them. The profile shows around 80,000 clones, roughly 87% of them singletons. The V and J genes are TRBV10-3 and TRBJ1-1; unclear D gene. The sequences come from PBMCs, collected around atezolizumab (anti-PD-L1) treatment. This receptor was taken from a woman between 65 and 79 years old with urothelial cancer. CDR3 nucleotides: TGTGCCATCAGTGAGTCGACCAGGCTCCCTGAAGCTTTCTTT. Its protein product is CAISESTRLPEAFF.